These 6 T cell receptor beta chains originate from one sample sequenced in a study of Ad26.COV2.S vaccination and SARS-CoV-2 variants (TCRdb year 2021). Library generation was performed with the immunoSEQ multiplex PCR assay. Drawn from immuneACCESS, this table holds only the in-frame rearrangements with V and J called that TCRdb kept. Clones are partly lost; checked studies trace under half to an unresolved V gene and leave the rest unexplained. Present in this sample are 440,000 or so clones, around 92% of which were seen just once. The leading ten clones occupy less than 2% of the sample. The treatment or condition tag for this specimen amounts to: 19 received Ad26.COV2.S at low or high dose, single or two shots; about 5 received placebo; per-sample allocation not given. Repertoires of vaccine and placebo recipients were sequenced from samples taken on day 63 after the first injection. Source: peripheral blood, taken in a trial of Ad26.COV2.S vaccine versus placebo. Receptor source: a person between 18 and 65 years old who received the Ad26.COV2.S COVID-19 vaccine or a placebo.

V and J are TRBV11-3 and TRBJ2-2, with 8 nucleotides matching TRBD1. From germline, CDR1 is SGHNT and CDR2 YENEEA. The CDR3 has 15 amino acids. J lost 5 bases, V lost 5 bases, and 7 bases had no gene match. This chain's CDR3 is CASSPGTGKTGELFF. The CDR3 DNA reads as TGTGCCAGCAGCCCTGGGACAGGAAAAACCGGGGAGCTGTTTTTT.

This clone appeared once. This chain links TRBV6-2 or TRBV6-3 with TRBJ2-7; D is perhaps TRBD2 (7 bases). Germline CDR1 MNHEY, CDR2 SVGEGT. V shed 2 bases and J shed 9 bases, with 11 bases lying between them. CDR3 length: 12 residues. CDR3 loop: CASSYGGAGQYF. The DNA of the CDR3 is TGTGCCAGCAGTTACGGGGGGGCCGGGCAGTACTTC.

V is TRBV2 and J is TRBJ2-3; possible D gene TRBD1, 5 bases. The CDR3 has 14 residues. CDR1 SNHLY and CDR2 FYNNEI come from the germline V gene. V lost 10 bases and J 1 base, leaving 15 bases between the germline ends. CDR3 coding DNA: TGTGCCACCGTCTGGGGCTGGCGCACAGATACGCAGTATTTT. It translates to CATVWGWRTDTQYF.

V and J are TRBV5-5 and TRBJ1-2; D possibly corresponds to TRBD1 (5 bases). The CDR3 extends over 13 amino acids. Trimming pared 4 bases from V and 4 bases from J, leaving 11 bases between. Germline V gene lookup returns CDR1 SGHKS and CDR2 YYEKEE (reference sequence). This chain's CDR3 is CASSPGRGYGYTF. CDR3 DNA: TGTGCCAGCAGCCCGGGACGGGGCTATGGCTACACCTTC.

The rearrangement links TRBV4-2 to TRBJ2-2; 10 nucleotides line up with TRBD2. V trimming: 1 base; J trimming: 5 bases; junction bases outside the gene matches: 7. CDR1 is LGHNA and CDR2 is YNFKEQ in the germline V gene. The CDR3 totals 17 residues. CDR3 region: CASSQASGGAGTGELFF. The CDR3, as DNA: TGTGCCAGCAGCCAAGCAAGCGGGGGGGCCGGGACCGGGGAGCTGTTTTTT.

This sequence joins TRBV5-1 and TRBJ2-1; D may correspond to TRBD1 or TRBD2 (5 bases each). Trimming removed 4 bases from V and 4 bases from J, with 21 bases in between. This CDR3 comprises 17 residues. The germline V gene has CDR1 SGHRS and CDR2 YFSETQ. The DNA of the CDR3 is TGCGCCAGCAGCGTCGGGTTTGGTAGAGGGGAATACAATGAGCAGTTCTTC. It codes for CASSVGFGRGEYNEQFF.